Given below is one TCR beta chain in context. Its antigen specificity is not known. Per-nucleotide qualities are absent, and no much larger clonotype sits a single base away. Each collaborating institution followed its own protocols to collect whole blood in K2EDTA tubes. For TCRbeta analysis, collaborators shipped samples as frozen whole blood, isolated PBMCs, or DNA extracted from either of those sample types. These data belong to a study of blood T cell repertoires in COVID-19 (dated by TCRdb to between 2020 and 2021). Looking at the study overall: Samples from collaborators originated in the United States, Italy and Spain and spanned both the acute and convalescent phases of COVID-19. Subjects who had been exposed to COVID-19, were actively infected with it, or had recovered from it provided the deeply sampled blood TCRbeta repertoires that made up the dataset. Where HLA class I and class II types were available, the types were taken from metadata supplied by the sample provider, not from assay-based typing. The prospective study material was composed of cDNA or gDNA derived from T cells, B-cell-depleted T cells, or PBMCs. Samples came from the ongoing ImmuneRACE study (first 160 participants) plus 1,254 subjects from 6 global collaborators. The repertoires were released in a freely available public database meant as a resource for research on the immune response to SARS-CoV-2. The sample metadata nearly always contained a de-identified subject ID, COVID-19 status, age in years and sex.

V drops 1 base and J drops 10 bases, leaving 10 bases in between. The cysteine opens and the phenylalanine closes a CDR3 of 12 amino acids. CDR3 DNA is the only sequence kept; it has 36 bases, read in frame from the first base. TCRbeta CDR3 regions were amplified from genomic DNA using the immunoSEQ Assay, a bias-controlled multiplex PCR. On the study's bioinformatics: The number of nucleated cells in each sample was estimated by amplification of reference gene primers within the assay. To quantify the absolute abundance of each unique TCRbeta CDR3 rearrangement, sequence reads were collapsed and filtered. For each sample, productive Simpson clonality was calculated as the square root of Simpson's diversity index across productive rearrangements. Not all clones reach the TCRdb copy of this immuneACCESS table, which keeps in-frame sequences only. Checked studies attribute under half of the gap to unresolved V genes and leave the rest unexplained. That table furnishes V, J and clone size, whereas the DNA furnished D and trimming. The sample contains around 42,000 clones, about 88% of them found a single time. Approximately 4.8% of the sample is held by the ten biggest clonotypes.

Paper-wide results and their limitations: How much clinical and demographic metadata was included differed by source and by participant, and the metadata was provided uncurated.

This TCR was sampled from a human donor in a cohort sampled during active COVID-19. The sample taken for sequencing was peripheral blood. The chain is encoded by TRBV12-3 or TRBV12-4 joined to TRBJ1-1, and the D gene may be TRBD1, 5 bases matching. The CDR3 region has the sequence CASSLGAGGAFF. DNA sequence: TGTGCCAGCAGTTTAGGGGCGGGGGGAGCTTTCTTT.